Presented here are 30 T cell receptor beta chains from one specimen sequenced in a study of T cell repertoires in cytomegalovirus infection. TCRdb redid the calling of the reads with MiXCR, one entry per CDR3 protein. The data hold roughly 600,000 distinct CDR3 sequences, with about 24% observed a single time. The sequenced sample was CD8+ T cells from PBMCs. The source of these receptors is a human donor in good health (CMV status not recorded). Some clones in this sample may be carry-over from other donors' samples.

A few counts support this clonotype. CDR3 bases: TGTGCCAGCAGCCTAGACAGGGGGTTCATCGGCGAGCAGTTCTTC. Protein: CASSLDRGFIGEQFF. This chain joins TRBV7-9 and TRBJ2-1; the match to TRBD1 covers 9 bases. The germline V gene encodes CDR1 SEHNR and CDR2 FQNEAQ (reference sequence). V gave up 5 bases and J gave up 10 bases; unmatched junction bases: 12. The CDR3 has 15 amino acids.

This chain uses TRBV15 with TRBJ2-1, with D possibly matching TRBD1 (6 bases). Germline V lookup: CDR1 LNHNV, CDR2 YYDKDF (reference sequence). The CDR3 loop spans 15 amino acids. Trimming took 5 bases from V and 0 from J, leaving 11 bases between them. The chain's CDR3 is CATSGDKGSYNEQFF. The CDR3 nucleotides are TGTGCCACCAGCGGGGACAAGGGCTCCTACAATGAGCAGTTCTTC.

There are a few counts of this clonotype. V and J are TRBV7-8 and TRBJ1-1, with D perhaps TRBD1 (5 bases). Germline assignment: CDR1 SGHVS and CDR2 FQNEAQ. This CDR3 is built from 15 residues. Deletions cut 6 bases from V and 4 bases from J, with 18 bases between. CDR3 residues: CASSGFLGDVTEAFF. DNA of the CDR3: TGTGCCAGCAGTGGTTTCTTGGGGGACGTCACTGAAGCTTTCTTT. The variable domain in full, completed from reference TRBV7-8 and TRBJ1-1, reads GAGVSQSPRYKVAKRGQDVALRCDPISGHVSLFWYQQALGQGPEFLTYFQNEAQLDKSGLPSDRFFAERPEGSVSTLKIQRTQQEDSAVYLCASSGFLGDVTEAFFGQGTRLTVV.

The sample holds a few counts of this clonotype. V usage is TRBV20-1 and J usage is TRBJ2-1, with D tentatively TRBD2 (5 bases). Between the trimmed V and J ends, which lost 4 bases and 0 bases, there was a span of 13 bases. The CDR3 runs 15 residues. Germline V lookup: CDR1 DFQATT, CDR2 SNEGSKA (reference sequence). The chain's CDR3 is CSATGLPYSYNEQFF. The CDR3 DNA reads TGCAGTGCTACCGGACTTCCATACTCCTACAATGAGCAGTTCTTC.

This clonotype was seen many times. The chain links TRBV7-2 to TRBJ2-1; D may be TRBD2 (5 bases). Germline V gene sequence: CDR1 SGHTA, CDR2 FQGNSA. Trimming left V 1 base short and J 5 bases short, with 12 bases between. The CDR3 is 15 amino acids. CDR3 amino acids: CASSLGSSENNEQFF. CDR3 DNA: TGTGCCAGCAGCTTAGGGAGTAGCGAGAACAATGAGCAGTTCTTC.

V usage is TRBV3-1 and J usage is TRBJ2-2; 7 nucleotides match TRBD1. Germline loops: CDR1 LGHDT, CDR2 YNNKEL (reference sequence). CDR3 size: 14 residues. Losses at the gene ends were 7 bases for V and 3 bases for J; bases not matched to a gene: 5. CDR3 sequence: CASTTGKYTGELFF. The CDR3, as DNA: TGTGCCAGCACGACAGGGAAGTACACCGGGGAGCTGTTTTTT.

The chain recombines TRBV4-1 with TRBJ1-5, with a tentative D call TRBD1 (6 bases). V dropped 8 bases and J dropped 2 bases, with 10 bases sitting between them. Germline CDR1 and CDR2: MGHRA and YSYEKL. CDR3 length equals 13 residues. The CDR3 region is CASGRQGNQPQHF. The CDR3 nucleotides are TGCGCCAGCGGCCGACAGGGCAATCAGCCCCAGCATTTT.

This clonotype appeared a few times. The chain recombines TRBV18 with TRBJ1-4, with a possible D match to TRBD1 (5 bases). The CDR3 spans 19 residues. CDR1 KGHSH and CDR2 LQKENI come from the germline V gene. V gave up 3 bases and J gave up 7 bases, with 27 bases separating them. CDR3 sequence: CASSPPLPGPKAIGEKLFF. The CDR3 DNA sequence: TGTGCCAGCTCACCGCCGCTACCGGGACCCAAGGCGATAGGTGAAAAACTGTTTTTT.

This clonotype was seen a single time. J is TRBJ2-4 and V is TRBV15, with TRBD1 matching 10 bases. Looked up from germline, CDR1 is LNHNV and CDR2 is YYDKDF (reference sequence). This CDR3 has 20 amino acids. Trimming took 3 bases from V and 0 from J; bases not matched to a gene: 14. The CDR3 here is CATSRGSGTGEYLAKNIQYF. CDR3 DNA: TGTGCCACCAGCAGGGGATCCGGGACAGGGGAATATCTAGCCAAAAACATTCAGTACTTC. The variable domain in full, completed from reference TRBV15 and TRBJ2-4, reads DAMVIQNPRYQVTQFGKPVTLSCSQTLNHNVMYWYQQKSSQAPKLLFHYYDKDFNNEADTPDNFQSRRPNTSFCFLDIRSPGLGDTAMYLCATSRGSGTGEYLAKNIQYFGAGTRLSVL.

This clonotype was counted a few times. The chain joins TRBV5-7 to TRBJ2-7; D not certain. TRBV5-7 is labeled an ORF, and its function is uncertain. V was shortened by 6 bases and J by 7 bases, with 23 bases between the two germline ends. There are 15 residues in the CDR3. The CDR3 DNA reads TGTGCCAGCAACGACCGGGCCTCTGGAATCGATGAGCAGTACTTC. This codes for CASNDRASGIDEQYF.

Many counts were recorded for this clonotype. The chain is built from TRBV25-1 and TRBJ2-2; D gene uncertain. V lost 7 bases and J 9 bases, leaving 9 bases between the germline ends. The CDR3 runs 11 residues. In germline, CDR1 is MGHDK, CDR2 SYGVNS. DNA of the CDR3: TGTGCCAGCAAAGCTGGGAGGGAGCTGTTTTTT. Translation gives CASKAGRELFF.

The rearrangement links TRBV6-8 to TRBJ2-5, with TRBD2 identical over 10 bases. The CDR3 sequence is 15 residues long. CDR1 MNHGY and CDR2 SAAAGT come from the germline V gene. V shed 7 bases, J shed 2 bases, and the junction held 7 bases outside the gene matches. The CDR3 protein is CASTSIAGGQETQYF. For the CDR3, the DNA is TGTGCCAGCACCAGCATAGCGGGGGGACAAGAGACCCAGTACTTC.

This clonotype was found a few times. The chain employs TRBV19 and TRBJ2-2; 10 bases align to TRBD1. Germline V gene sequence: CDR1 LNHDA, CDR2 SQIVND (reference sequence). V was pared by 6 bases and J by 3 bases, with 13 bases of the junction left unmatched. This CDR3 contains 18 residues. CDR3: CASRIRLRGTGDTGELFF. The CDR3 nucleotides read TGTGCCAGTAGAATTCGACTCCGCGGGACAGGGGACACCGGGGAGCTGTTTTTT.

As concerns this clonotype: A much larger clone differs by one base, so this may be a read error. This chain links TRBV7-6 with TRBJ1-1; possibly TRBD1 for D (6 bases). CDR3 length: 17 residues. Per germline, CDR1 SGHVS and CDR2 FNYEAQ. The DNA of the CDR3 is TGTGTCAGCAGCATGGCCGGGACACCCTATTCGAACACTGAAGCTTTCTTT. It encodes CVSSMAGTPYSNTEAFF.

In its sample, this clonotype was seen a few times. The chain has TRBV29-1 and TRBJ1-1; D gene unclear. The CDR3 has 13 residues. In germline, CDR1 is SQVTM, CDR2 ANQGSEA. Trimming shortened V by 4 bases and J by 0 bases, and 9 bases separated the two germline ends. CDR3: CSVAVGMNTEAFF. The CDR3 coding sequence is TGCAGCGTTGCTGTAGGGATGAACACTGAAGCTTTCTTT.

This clonotype was seen ten or more times. V usage is TRBV7-9 and J usage is TRBJ2-5; D ambiguous. Germline assignment: CDR1 SEHNR and CDR2 FQNEAQ (reference sequence). The V end was cut by 6 bases, the J end by 4 bases, with 18 bases between. The CDR3 is 15 amino acids. CDR3 DNA sequence: TGTGCCAGCAGTCATCAGGACGCCCCACGAGAGACCCAGTACTTC. Amino acid sequence: CASSHQDAPRETQYF.

V gene TRBV7-9 combines with J gene TRBJ2-5; D possibly corresponds to TRBD1 (6 bases). Germline-derived CDR1 and CDR2 are SEHNR and FQNEAQ (reference sequence). V lost 5 bases to trimming and J lost 1 base, with 14 bases between them. The CDR3 length is 15 residues. The DNA of the CDR3 is TGTGCCAGCAGCAACAGGGCAGGGAGCCAAGAGACCCAGTACTTC. Its protein is CASSNRAGSQETQYF.

This clonotype was seen at least ten times. The J gene is TRBJ2-2, the V gene TRBV12-3 or TRBV12-4, with 9 bases matching TRBD1. The length of the CDR3 is 19 residues. The V and J ends lost 7 bases and 0 bases, in that order; junction bases with no gene match: 15. The DNA for the CDR3 is TGTGCCAGCACTCTTACAGTGCCGACAGGGGGGCCGAACACCGGGGAGCTGTTTTTT. The encoded protein is CASTLTVPTGGPNTGELFF.

The chain recombines TRBV29-1 with TRBJ1-5; 10 bases are shared with TRBD1. Germline V gene sequence: CDR1 SQVTM, CDR2 ANQGSEA. J gave up 6 bases and V 5 bases, and 7 bases lay outside the gene matches. CDR3 length equals 14 residues. The CDR3 DNA sequence: TGCAGCGTTACGACAGGGGGCGCGTCTCAGCCCCAGCATTTT. It yields the protein CSVTTGGASQPQHF.

This clonotype was detected a few times. The rearrangement links TRBV10-3 to TRBJ2-7; D is undetermined. The CDR3 length is 13 residues. V lost 6 bases to trimming and J lost 0 bases, with 9 bases between them. Per germline, CDR1 ENHRY and CDR2 SYGVKD. The CDR3 nucleotides are TGTGCCATCAGGTCGGACCTCTCCTACGAGCAGTACGTC. It specifies CAIRSDLSYEQYV.

This clonotype has at least ten counts. The J gene is TRBJ1-2, the V gene TRBV6-5; D perhaps matches TRBD1 (6 bases). The CDR3 length is 15 residues. The germline gives CDR1 MNHEY, CDR2 SVGAGI. Trimming stripped 0 bases from V and 4 bases from J, with 12 bases between. In nucleotides, the CDR3 is TGTGCCAGCAGTTACTCCCGGACAGACTTCTATGGCTACACCTTC. Translated, it gives CASSYSRTDFYGYTF.

The J gene is TRBJ2-1, the V gene TRBV20-1; 12 bases agree with TRBD2. J gave up 2 bases and V 8 bases, and 16 bases lay outside the gene matches. Germline assignment: CDR1 DFQATT and CDR2 SNEGSKA (reference sequence). The CDR3 is made up of 18 amino acids. CDR3 coding DNA: TGCAGTTACCTCCCTACTAGCGGGGGGAGGGCCCCCTACAATGAGCAGTTCTTC. It specifies CSYLPTSGGRAPYNEQFF.

This clonotype has at least ten counts. This chain connects TRBV6-6 to TRBJ2-1, with TRBD2 matching over 7 bases. V shed 6 bases, J shed 6 bases, and the junction held 23 bases outside the gene matches. CDR1 is MNHNY, CDR2 SVGAGI, per germline (reference sequence). The CDR3 extends over 19 amino acids. The CDR3 DNA follows: TGTGCCAGCAGCCGAGAAGGGCCTAAGGGAGGGGTTTGGCGCAATGAGCAGTTCTTC. It specifies CASSREGPKGGVWRNEQFF.

This clonotype was seen repeatedly, ten times or more. The chain carries TRBV7-3 and TRBJ2-5; 9 nucleotides match TRBD2. This CDR3 comprises 15 residues. The germline V gene has CDR1 SGHTA and CDR2 FQGTGA. The V and J ends lost 2 bases and 4 bases, in that order; junction bases with no gene match: 5. CDR3 DNA sequence: TGTGCCAGCAGCTTAGGCGGGGGGGCCAGAGAGACCCAGTACTTC. Amino acid sequence: CASSLGGGARETQYF.

V usage is TRBV6-6 and J usage is TRBJ2-1; 8 bases are shared with TRBD2. The length of the CDR3 is 16 residues. The V gene end was trimmed by 0 bases and the J gene end by 3 bases; junction bases not matched to a gene: 4. Germline V gene sequence: CDR1 MNHNY, CDR2 SVGAGI (reference sequence). The CDR3 is CASSYSGGGNYNEQFF. CDR3 nucleotides: TGTGCCAGCAGTTACTCAGGCGGGGGGAACTACAATGAGCAGTTCTTC.

In this sample, this clonotype turned up many times. CDR3 nucleotides: TGTGCCAGCTCCCCGGACTCTTCCTCCTACAATGAGCAGTTCTTC. It is translated as CASSPDSSSYNEQFF. V usage is TRBV7-6 and J usage is TRBJ2-1, with D perhaps TRBD2 (5 bases). Germline lookup yields CDR1 SGHVS and CDR2 FNYEAQ. The CDR3 has 15 amino acids. V was clipped by 8 bases and J by 0 bases, with 14 bases between them.

The rearrangement uses TRBV2 and TRBJ1-2, with a tentative D call TRBD1 (6 bases). Germline-derived CDR1 and CDR2 are SNHLY and FYNNEI. The CDR3 loop spans 14 amino acids. Trimming took off 9 bases at V and 4 bases at J, with 18 bases between the two ends. CDR3: CASPGTPNTYGYTF. CDR3 sequence (DNA): TGTGCCAGTCCGGGGACACCCAATACCTATGGCTACACCTTC.

V and J are TRBV20-1 and TRBJ2-7; D is possibly TRBD1 or TRBD2 (6 bases each). Germline V lookup: CDR1 DFQATT, CDR2 SNEGSKA (reference sequence). This CDR3 is built from 15 residues. V was clipped by 6 bases and J by 7 bases, with 25 bases between them. The CDR3 DNA sequence: TGCAGTGCCTCTATGTGGGACGGGGGCGTACAGGAGCAGTACTTC. Its protein is CSASMWDGGVQEQYF.

V usage is TRBV5-1 and J usage is TRBJ2-7; 8 bases match TRBD1. CDR1 SGHRS and CDR2 YFSETQ come from the germline V gene. V shed 3 bases, J shed 5 bases, and the junction held 7 bases outside the gene matches. This CDR3 region has 14 residues. The CDR3 coding sequence is TGCGCCAGCAGCTATGGACAGGGTACCGACGAGCAGTACTTC. Protein sequence: CASSYGQGTDEQYF.

This clonotype was picked up many times. This chain links TRBV6-6 with TRBJ2-1; 9 positions agree with TRBD1. The CDR3 contains 16 residues. Germline CDR1 and CDR2: MNHNY and SVGAGI (reference sequence). V shed 2 bases, J shed 7 bases, and the junction held 9 bases outside the gene matches. For the CDR3, the DNA is TGTGCCAGCAGTTACCTCCGGGACAGGGTGGGGAATGAGCAGTTCTTC. It encodes CASSYLRDRVGNEQFF.